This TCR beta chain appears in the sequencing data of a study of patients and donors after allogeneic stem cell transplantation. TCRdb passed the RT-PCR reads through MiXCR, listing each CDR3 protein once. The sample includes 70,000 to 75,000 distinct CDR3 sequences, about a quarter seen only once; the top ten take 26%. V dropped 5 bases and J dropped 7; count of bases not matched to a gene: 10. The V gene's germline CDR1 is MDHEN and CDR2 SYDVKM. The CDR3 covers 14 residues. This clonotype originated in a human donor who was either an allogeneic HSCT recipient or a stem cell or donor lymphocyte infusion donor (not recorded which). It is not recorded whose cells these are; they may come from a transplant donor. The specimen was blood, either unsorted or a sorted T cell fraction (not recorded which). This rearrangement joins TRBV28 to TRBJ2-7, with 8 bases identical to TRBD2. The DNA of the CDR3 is TGTGCCAGCAGTGAGCGGGAGCCCACGAGGGAGCAGTACTTC. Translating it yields CASSEREPTREQYF.